These T cell receptor beta chains were read from a single sample in a study of cytomegalovirus exposure and HLA in healthy donors. Repertoires were generated with immunoSEQ multiplex PCR, while TCRdb's copy carries only in-frame clones and drops some. Seen here are around 40,000 clones, roughly 64% observed once, and the top ten hold more than 15%. The sequenced material came from PBMCs. The receptors were gathered from a man aged 45 to 65 in good health and CMV-seropositive. The CDR3 runs from the conserved cysteine through the conserved F or W. Fields, in order: clone size, J gene, V gene, CDR3 protein. Clone size is shown for a subset of rows, as once, few, many or a class of expanded clone.

size: .; J: TRBJ1-5; V: TRBV6-6; CDR3: CASSFETGGRGQPQHF
size: .; J: TRBJ1-2; V: TRBV2; CDR3: CASRDRALNYGYTF
size: .; J: TRBJ2-1; V: TRBV5-1; CDR3: CASSLPYNEQFF
size: few; J: TRBJ2-3; V: TRBV7-9; CDR3: CASSRIAGPTDTQYF
size: few; J: TRBJ1-1; V: TRBV10-3; CDR3: CASLGQLNTEAFF
size: .; J: TRBJ2-1; V: TRBV30; CDR3: CAWRRLIGGDTSYNEQFF
size: .; J: TRBJ1-1; V: TRBV7-2; CDR3: CASSSVQGGNTEAFF
size: .; J: TRBJ1-2; V: TRBV4-2; CDR3: CASSGTGNYGYTF
size: .; J: TRBJ1-2; V: TRBV27; CDR3: CASSLAGSYGYTF
size: .; J: TRBJ2-7; V: TRBV4-3; CDR3: CASSQDGQGPYEQYF
size: once; J: TRBJ2-7; V: TRBV4-1; CDR3: CASSQEAGAAYEQYF
size: .; J: TRBJ2-1; V: TRBV6-5; CDR3: CASSNSGGALNEQFF
size: few; J: TRBJ2-5; V: TRBV6-4; CDR3: CAPKWKGARETQYF
size: .; J: TRBJ2-7; V: TRBV6-6; CDR3: CASSLRQGHYEQYF